These 13 T cell receptor beta chains were all obtained from the same sample, sequenced in a study of shared clonotypes between healthy human individuals. Clones were sequenced by immunoSEQ multiplex PCR, and TCRdb holds only the in-frame ones, with some missing. The sample has about 2,500,000 clones, 90% to 95% seen once; the top ten hold over 0.12%. The sample consisted of naive CD4+ T cells sorted from blood. Subset meaning: CD45RA+ positively selected. The receptors stem from a young man in good health.

The chain is built from TRBV10-3 and TRBJ2-2, with TRBD1 matching over 8 bases. This CDR3 is built from 19 residues. Germline V CDR1 and CDR2: ENHRY, SYGVKD. With V trimmed by 4 bases and J by 6 bases, 19 bases remained unmatched. The CDR3 DNA reads as TGTGCCATCAGTGGCTGGGGTTTGGAGACAGGGGCAGGATCCGGGGAGCTGTTTTTT. Protein product: CAISGWGLETGAGSGELFF.

Here the CDR3 DNA reads TGTGCCAGCACGGCCCTTTCACTAGCGGGGGGGCTCACAAAGACCCAGTACTTC. Protein product: CASTALSLAGGLTKTQYF. This chain links TRBV2 with TRBJ2-5; 13 bases align to TRBD2. This CDR3 contains 18 residues. CDR1 and CDR2 from the germline V gene are SNHLY and FYNNEI. V shed 7 bases and J 6 bases; nucleotides not matched to a gene: 17.

The chain is built from TRBV5-6 and TRBJ1-3; 7 positions match TRBD1. This CDR3 contains 14 residues. The V gene's germline CDR1 is SGHDT and CDR2 YYEEEE. The trim removed 2 bases at V and 3 bases at J, leaving 2 bases unmatched. CDR3: CASSLQGFGNTIYF. The CDR3 DNA sequence: TGTGCCAGCAGCTTACAGGGGTTTGGAAACACCATATATTTT.

In DNA form, the CDR3 reads TGTGCCAGCAGCCCGACAGGGGGCTTTACAGATACGCAGTATTTT. Protein sequence: CASSPTGGFTDTQYF. This sequence joins TRBV6-6 and TRBJ2-3, with TRBD1 matching 10 bases. The CDR3 has 15 residues. The germline V gene has CDR1 MNHNY and CDR2 SVGAGI (reference sequence). Trimming removed 6 bases from V and 3 bases from J; junction bases left unmatched: 6.

The gene calls are TRBV5-4 and TRBJ2-2; 10 bases agree with TRBD2. The CDR3 spans 15 residues. V was pared by 4 bases and J by 5 bases, with 5 bases of the junction left unmatched. CDR1 and CDR2 from the germline V gene are SGHNT and YYREEE (reference sequence). CDR3 region: CASSKLAGNTGELFF. The CDR3 coding sequence is TGTGCCAGCAGCAAACTAGCGGGAAATACCGGGGAGCTGTTTTTT. The variable domain in full, completed from reference TRBV5-4 and TRBJ2-2, reads ETGVTQSPTHLIKTRGQQVTLRCSSQSGHNTVSWYQQALGQGPQFIFQYYREEENGRGNFPPRFSGLQFPNYSSELNVNALELDDSALYLCASSKLAGNTGELFFGEGSRLTVL.

This chain uses TRBV10-3 with TRBJ2-7; 13 bases are shared with TRBD2. This CDR3 spans 16 amino acids. J was trimmed by 4 bases and V by 4 bases; bases with no gene match: 7. Germline lookup yields CDR1 ENHRY and CDR2 SYGVKD. In DNA, the CDR3 is TGTGCCATCAGTGTATCCGGGACTAGCGGGGTATACGAGCAGTACTTC. Translating it yields CAISVSGTSGVYEQYF.

The V gene is TRBV28, the J gene TRBJ1-5; TRBD1 aligns across 10 bases. Germline V lookup: CDR1 MDHEN, CDR2 SYDVKM. CDR3 length equals 18 residues. Germline trimming cut 3 bases from V and 6 bases from J; bases unmatched to any gene: 14. The CDR3 loop reads CASSLGQGRTMGAQPQHF. The CDR3 region has the DNA TGTGCCAGCAGTTTGGGACAGGGGCGAACCATGGGTGCTCAGCCCCAGCATTTT.

J is TRBJ2-7 and V is TRBV11-2, with D unresolved. The CDR3 spans 10 residues. The ends were cut back, 5 bases at V and 3 bases at J, with 2 bases in the middle. Germline loops: CDR1 SGHAT, CDR2 FQNNGV. The CDR3 is CASSHYEQYF. For the CDR3, the DNA is TGTGCCAGCAGCCACTACGAGCAGTACTTC. The complete variable domain, with remaining parts taken from reference TRBV11-2 and TRBJ2-7, reads EAGVAQSPRYKIIEKRQSVAFWCNPISGHATLYWYQQILGQGPKLLIQFQNNGVVDDSQLPKDRFSAERLKGVDSTLKIQPAKLEDSAVYLCASSHYEQYFGPGTRLTVT.

This chain joins TRBV19 and TRBJ2-7, with TRBD1 matching over 9 bases. Germline V gene lookup returns CDR1 LNHDA and CDR2 SQIVND (reference sequence). Trimming removed 5 bases from V and 1 base from J; junction bases left unmatched: 6. The CDR3 runs 15 residues. This CDR3 reads CASSSWTGDSYEQYF. The CDR3 DNA reads as TGTGCCAGTAGTTCCTGGACAGGGGATTCCTACGAGCAGTACTTC.

The chain links TRBV19 to TRBJ1-1; TRBD1 agrees at 8 bases. After removal of 5 bases from V and 10 bases from J, the junction contained 6 bases not matched to a gene. Germline V lookup: CDR1 LNHDA, CDR2 SQIVND (reference sequence). The CDR3 contains 12 residues. CDR3 coding DNA: TGTGCCAGTAGTTCTTACGACAGGGGAGCTTTCTTT. Encoded protein: CASSSYDRGAFF.

CDR3 in DNA: TGTGCCAGCAGCTTCCCGGGGCCGGGTTCAGATACGCAGTATTTT. It encodes CASSFPGPGSDTQYF. J is TRBJ2-3 and V is TRBV5-5; D tentatively fits TRBD1 or TRBD2 (5 bases each). This CDR3 is built from 15 residues. Trimming shortened V by 2 bases and J by 4 bases, and 14 bases separated the two germline ends. Per germline, CDR1 SGHKS and CDR2 YYEKEE (reference sequence).

The chain combines TRBV7-2 with TRBJ2-7; no firm D call. CDR3 length: 13 residues. V lost 5 bases and J lost 5, with 13 bases in between. CDR1 and CDR2 from the germline V gene are SGHTA and FQGNSA. This CDR3 is CASSPYGSHEQYF. DNA for the CDR3: TGTGCCAGCAGCCCCTACGGGTCCCACGAGCAGTACTTC.

In the case of this clone: The sample has other DNA sequences that encode this CDR3 too. The chain is built from TRBV5-1 and TRBJ2-5; no firm D call. Germline CDR1 SGHRS, CDR2 YFSETQ. The V end was cut by 4 bases, the J end by 1 base, with 8 bases between. The CDR3 runs to 13 residues. The CDR3 nucleotides read TGCGCCAGCAGCCTCCTCCCCCAAGAGACCCAGTACTTC. The encoded protein is CASSLLPQETQYF.